The entry that follows covers one T cell receptor beta chain sequence. It lacks a known antigen. No qualities accompany the bases; no much larger clone lies one base away. From a lookup of the germline V gene, CDR1 and CDR2 are SNHLY and FYNNEI. The V end gives up 7 bases and the J end 13 bases, leaving 21 bases in the junction not matched to a gene. Counted from cysteine to phenylalanine, this CDR3 has 17 amino acids. Just CDR3 DNA is preserved here, 51 bases in frame from base 1. The method was 5' RACE. Sequenced using an Illumina HiSeq 2500. The second PCR ran for roughly 6 to 11 cycles and used a J-beta primer mix along with a sample-barcoded 5' primer. A unique molecular identifier was introduced onto each TCR beta cDNA molecule by a template-switch 5' adaptor carrying 12 random nucleotides. Each sample yielded at least 2.5 million CDR3-containing paired-end reads. The Mint cDNA synthesis kit, primed by a TRBC-specific oligonucleotide, was used to synthesize first-strand cDNA from all RNA. After uracil-DNA glycosylase treatment, a first 18-cycle PCR used universal primers M1SS and BC2_uni_R on all cDNA. Per the source publication's procedure: For normalization, 1 million high-quality reads, each with a distinct molecular identifier, were randomly selected from each sample. Instead of being binned into consensus sequences, reads with shared molecular identifiers were discarded. MiTCR, run with a Q25 quality threshold and the strictest error-elimination algorithm, handled CDR3 identification, clonotype clustering and error correction. A nonparametric unseen species model with Euler transformation was used to estimate lower-bound total TCR beta diversity. TCRdb trimmed public reads at Q25 via fastp, called clones via MiXCR and kept in-frame beta chains. Identical CDR3 protein sequences are pooled into one entry, listed with their most common genes and DNA. The V and J calls here are based on TCRdb, not the publication. The sample contains over 1,500,000 distinct CDR3 sequences, about 50% of them found a single time. More than 2% of the sample goes to the ten largest clones.

The data were taken from a study of blood T cells in healthy people across ages (dated by TCRdb to about 2015). Regarding the research as a whole: In model experiments, template switching captured roughly one uniquely barcoded TCR beta cDNA molecule for every two T cells. Using deep sequencing normalized with unique cDNA molecular identifiers, the study measured how TCR beta repertoire diversity changes with age. Four age groups were formed from the donors: young (average about 15 years), middle-aged (just under 40), aged (about 62) and long-lived (around 80). To avoid experimental bias, donors of different ages were randomly spread across the sequencing lanes. Using the same blood draw, the study looked at two additional independent replicas of 1 million unique cDNA reads for two donors, one aged 18 to 30 and the other aged 80 or older.

Findings and caveats that apply to the study as a whole: Compared with the aged group, more naive CD4+ T cells, fewer expanded clones and increased TCR diversity were shown by the long-lived group, suggesting age selection. A strong correlation was found between observed TCR beta diversity and the percentage of naive T cells measured by flow cytometry. Observed TCR beta diversity per million T cells fell roughly linearly with age, and a significant reduction was already apparent by age around 40. Because the CMV infection status of the donors was unknown, age-related changes in expanded clonotypes may potentially have been confounded. Conclusive comparison of naive and antigen-experienced compartments was prevented by the profiling of bulk unsorted PBMCs. Estimates of total diversity based on one million sequenced T cells were considered lower bounds and underestimates.

The 39 donors, aged roughly 6 to 95 years, were systemically healthy Caucasian individuals from Russia. About 9.6 milliliters of peripheral blood were collected from each donor into EDTA-treated Vacutainer tubes. Ficoll-Paque density-gradient centrifugation was used to isolate PBMCs, with at least 7 million obtained per sample. Total RNA, at least 5.5 micrograms per sample, was extracted from PBMCs with Trizol reagent. The percentages of naive CD45RAhigh/CD27high T cells were determined by flow cytometry on a PBMC aliquot from every donor. The chain is assembled from TRBV2 and TRBJ2-4, with 11 junctional bases fitting TRBD2. The receptor was derived from a woman between 35 and 50 years old in good health. Source material: blood. CDR3 sequence: CASKRDLAGGISDEQYF. The nucleotide sequence is given as TGTGCCAGCAAAAGGGACCTAGCGGGGGGTATTAGCGATGAGCAGTACTTC.